One sample yielded the 6 T cell receptor beta chains listed below, sequenced in a study of Ad26.COV2.S vaccination and SARS-CoV-2 variants. The protocol was immunoSEQ multiplex PCR, while the TCRdb copy is restricted to in-frame clones and leaves out a portion. This sample has 350,000 to 450,000 clones, with 89% found just once. Treatment specified: 15 to 20 received Ad26.COV2.S at low or high dose, single or two shots; 5 received placebo; per-sample allocation not given. Sampling was done on day 63 after the first vaccine or placebo injection. The sequencing here drew on peripheral blood, taken in a trial of Ad26.COV2.S vaccine versus placebo. These receptors were taken from a person between 18 and 60 years old who received the Ad26.COV2.S COVID-19 vaccine or a placebo.

The chain uses TRBV18 and TRBJ1-5; no clear D. The CDR3 runs 14 residues. V lost 3 bases, J lost 3 bases, and 9 bases lay in between. Germline CDR1 KGHSH, CDR2 LQKENI. In nucleotides, the CDR3 is TGTGCCAGCTCACCTTTGCCCGTCAATCAGCCCCAGCATTTT. Translating it yields CASSPLPVNQPQHF.

The chain joins TRBV6-2 or TRBV6-3 to TRBJ2-1; 8 nucleotides align to TRBD2. J lost 0 bases, V lost 5 bases, and 3 bases had no gene match. Germline CDR1 and CDR2: MNHEY and SVGEGT. The CDR3 is 15 residues long. CDR3 DNA: TGTGCCAGCAGTCCCCGGGGGGGCTCCTACAATGAGCAGTTCTTC. Translating it yields CASSPRGGSYNEQFF.

The V and J genes are TRBV7-3 and TRBJ1-4; D gene unclear. The V gene's germline CDR1 is SGHTA and CDR2 FQGTGA. The CDR3 length is 13 residues. V lost 4 bases to trimming and J lost 4 bases, with 7 bases between them. CDR3 in DNA: TGTGCCAGCAGCTCAACGGGTAATGAAAAACTGTTTTTT. The encoded protein is CASSSTGNEKLFF.

The V gene is TRBV19, the J gene TRBJ2-1, with 8 positions matching TRBD1. The CDR3 has 18 residues. Germline V CDR1 and CDR2: LNHDA, SQIVND (reference sequence). The junction had 14 bases not matched to a gene; V was cut back by 5 bases and J by 2 bases. CDR3 loop: CASSPRGRGNHPYNEQFF. DNA for the CDR3: TGTGCCAGTAGTCCCAGGGGGCGGGGCAACCACCCCTACAATGAGCAGTTCTTC.

The chain couples TRBV19 to TRBJ2-1; 11 nucleotides agree with TRBD2. The CDR3 loop spans 15 amino acids. Germline V gene lookup returns CDR1 LNHDA and CDR2 SQIVND (reference sequence). V was clipped by 5 bases and J by 6 bases; unmatched bases: 6. CDR3 DNA sequence: TGTGCCAGTAGTGCCCTAGCGGGAGGAACCAATGAGCAGTTCTTC. Translated, it gives CASSALAGGTNEQFF.

V gene TRBV7-9 combines with J gene TRBJ1-2; D ambiguous. This CDR3 contains 13 residues. The V end was cut by 2 bases, the J end by 4 bases, with 8 bases between. Germline lookup yields CDR1 SEHNR and CDR2 FQNEAQ (reference sequence). The CDR3 DNA reads as TGTGCCAGCAGCTTAAGGCCCAGCTATGGCTACACCTTC. Encoded protein: CASSLRPSYGYTF.